This is a list of T cell receptor beta chains from one sample in a study of T cells in Graves' hyperthyroidism and ophthalmopathy. Each CDR3 protein is one row after TCRdb ran MiXCR on the multiplex PCR reads. The sample has roughly 840,000 distinct CDR3 sequences; over 35% are singletons. The material sequenced was blood. All receptors come from a man aged 18 to 29 with Graves' hyperthyroidism. Each CDR3 is given with its conserved first and last residue. A D gene is named only where the DNA matches it firmly. Clone size, where shown, is once, few, many, or a class for clones that have expanded.

j_call	d_call	clone_size	v_call	cdr3_aa	cdr3_nt
TRBJ1-6	-	many	TRBV9	CASSSPRVGSPLHF	TGTGCCAGCAGCTCCCCCAGGGTTGGGTCACCCCTCCACTTT
TRBJ2-5	-	-	TRBV7-2	CASSPLAPPETQYF	TGTGCCAGCAGCCCTCTAGCTCCCCCAGAGACCCAGTACTTC
TRBJ2-2	-	many	TRBV12-3/TRBV12-4	CASSFLTGELFF	TGTGCCAGCAGCTTTCTCACCGGGGAGCTGTTTTTT
TRBJ2-2	-	-	TRBV20-1	CSAPFRDTGELFF	TGCAGTGCTCCCTTCCGGGACACCGGGGAGCTGTTTTTT
TRBJ2-7	-	few	TRBV5-4	CASSSRGYLYEQYF	TGTGCCAGCAGCTCCCGAGGGTATCTCTACGAGCAGTACTTC
TRBJ1-5	-	-	TRBV7-8	CASSPSYGARPQHF	TGTGCCAGCAGTCCTAGTTACGGGGCGCGGCCCCAGCATTTT
TRBJ1-1	TRBD1	few	TRBV12-3/TRBV12-4	CASTPGQGRSEAFF	TGTGCCAGCACTCCGGGACAGGGGCGATCTGAAGCTTTCTTT
TRBJ2-5	TRBD1	-	TRBV29-1	CSSMDRGGEETQYF	TGCAGCAGTATGGACAGGGGAGGAGAAGAGACCCAGTACTTC
TRBJ2-2	-	-	TRBV7-6	CASSFSRVGTRNTGELFF	TGTGCCAGCAGCTTTAGTCGGGTCGGGACACGTAACACCGGGGAGCTGTTTTTT
TRBJ2-7	TRBD1	many	TRBV10-3	CASTGTESSYEQYF	TGTGCCTCCACCGGGACAGAAAGCTCCTACGAGCAGTACTTC
TRBJ1-1	TRBD1	many	TRBV12-3/TRBV12-4	CASSPQGHTEAFF	TGTGCCAGCAGCCCACAGGGGCACACTGAAGCTTTCTTT
TRBJ2-2	-	-	TRBV10-3	CANSAHTGTGELFF	TGTGCCAACAGTGCGCATACAGGTACCGGGGAGCTGTTTTTT
TRBJ2-7	TRBD1	-	TRBV9	CASSVAGQGPYEQYF	TGTGCCAGCAGCGTAGCGGGACAGGGCCCCTACGAGCAGTACTTC
TRBJ1-5	-	many	TRBV2	CASSLLGYDQPQHF	TGTGCCAGCAGTTTACTCGGTTACGATCAGCCCCAGCATTTT
TRBJ2-7	TRBD1	few	TRBV24-1	CATSLGQGDEQYF	TGTGCCACCTCCTTAGGACAGGGGGACGAGCAGTACTTC
TRBJ2-1	TRBD1	-	TRBV24-1	CATSDSVGQGGVYNEQFF	TGTGCCACCAGTGATTCAGTCGGACAGGGGGGGGTATACAATGAGCAGTTCTTC
TRBJ2-7	TRBD1	-	TRBV20-1	CSAERTGNYEQYF	TGCAGTGCGGAGAGGACAGGCAACTACGAGCAGTACTTC
TRBJ2-7	TRBD2	few	TRBV7-2	CASSLDPLAGGRNEQYF	TGTGCCAGCAGCTTAGATCCCCTAGCGGGAGGGCGGAACGAGCAGTACTTC
TRBJ2-7	TRBD1	many	TRBV10-3	CAISPGQNYEQYF	TGTGCCATCAGTCCGGGACAGAACTACGAGCAGTACTTC
TRBJ2-6	-	few	TRBV12-3/TRBV12-4	CASSFLYSTGANVLTF	TGTGCCAGCAGTTTTTTGTATTCAACTGGGGCCAACGTCCTGACTTTC
TRBJ1-1	-	-	TRBV7-9	CASSPRPCPRTEAFF	TGTGCCAGCAGCCCGCGGCCCTGCCCTCGCACTGAAGCTTTCTTT
TRBJ2-7	-	few	TRBV7-9	CASNIGGYEQYF	TGTGCCAGCAACATAGGCGGCTACGAGCAGTACTTC
TRBJ1-2	-	-	TRBV7-2	CASSLRQGFNYGYTF	TGTGCCAGCAGCTTACGGCAGGGGTTTAACTATGGCTACACCTTC
TRBJ2-2	-	-	TRBV20-1	CSAPLPVSGPGELFF	TGCAGTGCCCCTCTCCCCGTCAGTGGCCCCGGGGAGCTGTTTTTT
TRBJ2-7	TRBD2	-	TRBV7-4	CASSPKKSGLAGALTLKQYF	TGTGCCAGCAGCCCGAAAAAAAGCGGACTAGCGGGGGCCCTTACCTTGAAGCAGTACTTC
TRBJ1-2	-	many	TRBV29-1	CSAGTKVGGYTF	TGCAGCGCTGGGACGAAAGTCGGTGGCTACACCTTC
TRBJ1-3	TRBD1	many	TRBV10-3	CAIETGTGNTIYF	TGTGCCATCGAGACAGGGACTGGAAACACCATATATTTT
TRBJ1-1	-	many	TRBV9	CASSVAGVRTEAFF	TGTGCCAGCAGCGTAGCAGGGGTTAGGACTGAAGCTTTCTTT
TRBJ2-5	-	many	TRBV5-5	CASSLVQGRVETQYF	TGTGCCAGCAGTCTCGTGCAGGGGAGGGTGGAGACCCAGTACTTC
TRBJ2-2	TRBD2	-	TRBV7-8	CASSLGFSGRTGELFF	TGTGCCAGCAGCTTAGGATTCAGCGGGAGGACCGGGGAGCTGTTTTTT
TRBJ1-1	-	-	TRBV7-3	CASSLDPLIAPWDTEAFF	TGTGCCAGCAGCTTAGATCCCTTAATCGCCCCCTGGGACACTGAAGCTTTCTTT
TRBJ2-7	-	many	TRBV7-2	CASSLSDTRSRYF	TGTGCCAGCAGCCTTTCAGATACTAGGTCTAGGTACTTC
TRBJ1-2	TRBD1	-	TRBV7-8	CASRTGPNTF	TGTGCCAGCAGGACAGGGCCAAACACCTTC
TRBJ1-2	-	few	TRBV12-3/TRBV12-4	CASGRHSSNYGYTF	TGTGCCAGCGGCCGCCACAGCTCTAACTATGGCTACACCTTC
TRBJ1-3	-	-	TRBV5-1	CASKIEGSPGNTIYF	TGCGCCAGTAAAATTGAGGGAAGCCCTGGAAACACCATATATTTT
TRBJ2-2	TRBD2	-	TRBV11-1	CASCRGGDAGELFF	TGTGCCAGCTGCCGGGGGGGGGACGCCGGGGAGCTGTTTTTT
TRBJ1-1	TRBD1	-	TRBV10-3	CAISALGQATEAFF	TGTGCCATCAGTGCGTTGGGACAGGCGACTGAAGCTTTCTTT
TRBJ1-3	-	many	TRBV10-1	CASSDGGPGNTIYF	TGCGCCAGCTCTGACGGGGGCCCTGGAAACACCATATATTTT
TRBJ2-6	-	few	TRBV25-1	CASSEWDTGHSGANVLTF	TGTGCCAGCAGTGAATGGGACACCGGACACTCTGGGGCCAACGTCCTGACTTTC
TRBJ1-6	TRBD1	few	TRBV7-2	CASSLSGQGASPLHF	TGTGCCAGCAGCTTATCGGGACAGGGGGCCTCACCCCTCCACTTT
TRBJ1-1	-	-	TRBV2	CTSREGLLAFF	TGTACCAGCAGAGAGGGCCTGTTAGCTTTCTTT
TRBJ1-6	-	few	TRBV6-1	CASSEWAGANNSPLHF	TGTGCCAGCAGTGAATGGGCAGGCGCGAATAATTCACCCCTCCACTTT
TRBJ1-6	-	many	TRBV10-3	CAISESEQHNSPLHF	TGTGCCATCAGTGAGTCGGAACAGCATAATTCACCCCTCCACTTT
TRBJ2-7	-	once	TRBV10-3	CAIADMGEQYF	TGTGCCATAGCCGACATGGGTGAGCAGTACTTC
TRBJ2-2	-	-	TRBV7-8	CALGGPYTGELFF	TGTGCCCTGGGAGGACCGTACACCGGGGAGCTGTTTTTT
TRBJ1-6	-	once	TRBV5-4	CASRYDSRNSPLHF	TGTGCCAGCAGGTACGACAGTAGAAATTCACCCCTCCACTTT
TRBJ2-7	-	few	TRBV7-2	CASSPRTTSYEQYF	TGTGCCAGCAGCCCACGCACGACTAGCTACGAGCAGTACTTC
TRBJ1-4	TRBD1	-	TRBV20-1	CSARDRDNEKLFF	TGCAGTGCCAGGGACAGGGACAATGAAAAACTGTTTTTT
TRBJ1-2	-	many	TRBV7-9	CASSNGTLGGYTF	TGTGCCAGCAGCAATGGGACCTTGGGGGGCTACACCTTC
TRBJ2-2	-	few	TRBV20-1	CSARDGGFRTGELFF	TGCAGTGCTAGAGATGGGGGTTTCCGCACCGGGGAGCTGTTTTTT
TRBJ2-7	-	many	TRBV14	CASSQLVFYEQYF	TGTGCCAGCAGCCAGCTGGTTTTCTACGAGCAGTACTTC
TRBJ2-7	-	many	TRBV29-1	CSVGSVGRSEQYF	TGCAGCGTTGGTTCGGTGGGCCGAAGCGAGCAGTACTTC
TRBJ2-7	-	-	TRBV25-1	CASSLGRGDSPSYEQYF	TGTGCCAGCAGCTTAGGGAGGGGGGACAGTCCTTCCTACGAGCAGTACTTC
TRBJ2-5	TRBD1	once	TRBV6-5	CASSFGQGVETQYF	TGTGCCAGCAGTTTTGGACAGGGGGTAGAGACCCAGTACTTC
TRBJ1-5	-	-	TRBV19	CASTSDRLNQPQHF	TGTGCCAGTACCTCGGACAGACTCAATCAGCCCCAGCATTTT
TRBJ1-2	-	many	TRBV12-3/TRBV12-4	CASTNPRADYGYTF	TGTGCCAGCACCAACCCCAGGGCCGACTATGGCTACACCTTC